One and the same sample provided the 4 T cell receptor beta chains below, sequenced in a study of metastatic and nonmetastatic thyroid tumors. Patients had received no treatment of any kind before thyroid surgery. TCRdb re-processed the PCR reads through MiXCR. The data contain 25,000 to 30,000 clones, approximately 3.7% of them singletons. The material sequenced was blood. These TCRs come from a male donor with papillary thyroid cancer or a benign thyroid nodule (not recorded which). Some clones in this sample may be carry-over from other donors' samples.

Only a few counts were recorded for this clone. The V and J genes are TRBV4-3 and TRBJ2-6; D unclear. The CDR3 sequence is 16 residues long. The germline V gene has CDR1 LGHNA and CDR2 YSLEER. Trimming removed 3 bases at V and 0 bases at J, with 9 bases between. CDR3 region: CASSHEDGSGANVLTF. As DNA, the CDR3 is TGCGCCAGCAGCCACGAGGACGGCTCTGGGGCCAACGTCCTGACTTTC.

The chain has TRBV7-2 and TRBJ2-7, with a possible D match to TRBD1 (6 bases). This CDR3 is 15 amino acids long. The V end lost 4 bases, the J end lost 2 bases, and 15 bases lay between the germline ends. From germline, CDR1 is SGHTA and CDR2 FQGNSA. The CDR3 DNA reads as TGTGCCAGCAGCTCCACCCCCGGACAGCCCTACGAGCAGTACTTC. It specifies CASSSTPGQPYEQYF.

The chain combines TRBV11-2 with TRBJ2-7; 13 bases match TRBD2. J was trimmed by 2 bases and V by 0 bases; bases with no gene match: 4. Germline CDR1 SGHAT, CDR2 FQNNGV. This CDR3 has 17 residues. DNA of the CDR3: TGTGCCAGCAGCTTAGACCCGGGACTAGCGGGGCCCTACGAGCAGTACTTC. Its protein product is CASSLDPGLAGPYEQYF. Looking up the rest from reference TRBV11-2 and TRBJ2-7 gives the full variable domain: EAGVAQSPRYKIIEKRQSVAFWCNPISGHATLYWYQQILGQGPKLLIQFQNNGVVDDSQLPKDRFSAERLKGVDSTLKIQPAKLEDSAVYLCASSLDPGLAGPYEQYFGPGTRLTVT.

The chain employs TRBV6-2 or TRBV6-3 and TRBJ2-3, with 8 bases identical to TRBD1. This CDR3 has 15 residues. Germline loops: CDR1 MNHEY, CDR2 SVGEGT. V lost 0 bases, J lost 3 bases, and 2 bases stayed unmatched. The CDR3 DNA reads as TGTGCCAGCAGTTACTCGACAGGGGTGACAGATACGCAGTATTTT. This translates into CASSYSTGVTDTQYF.